The text below deals with one TCR beta chain. Its antigen remains unknown. Other DNA sequences in this sample translate to the same CDR3. These data come from a study of shared clonotypes between healthy human individuals. CDR3 size: 13 residues. Germline CDR1 and CDR2: SGHRS and YFSETQ. V lost 4 bases and J 4 bases, leaving 9 bases between the germline ends. Approximately 220 ng DNA, approximately 30,000 T cell genomes, went into each sorted-subset replicate PCR. In the original workflow: Filtering differed since immunoSEQ provided only junctions, with no quality scores. The table came from immunoSEQ multiplex PCR; TCRdb's copy has only in-frame clones and leaves some out. V and J calls and clone size are given by that table; D and trimming were obtained from the DNA. The sample lists about 1 million clones; 75% were seen once. Study-wide results and caveats: Generation probability values for non-shared clonotypes were lower than those for clonotypes shared by all four donors.

This receptor was obtained from a man aged 18 to 29 in good health. Sequencing used memory CD4+ T cells sorted from blood. Subset here: CD45RA-negative fraction. The chain links TRBV5-1 to TRBJ1-3; possible D gene TRBD1, 6 bases. The CDR3 bases are TGCGCCAGCAGCCTACAGGGAGGAAACACCATATATTTT. The encoded protein is CASSLQGGNTIYF. The whole variable domain, remainder taken from reference TRBV5-1 and TRBJ1-3, is KAGVTQTPRYLIKTRGQQVTLSCSPISGHRSVSWYQQTPGQGLQFLFEYFSETQRNKGNFPGRFSGRQFSNSRSEMNVSTLELGDSALYLCASSLQGGNTIYFGEGSWLTVV.